This TCR beta chain was profiled in a study of metastatic and nonmetastatic thyroid tumors. Study information: Repertoires were compared across blood and tumor or nodule tissue from malignant and benign thyroid patients.

TCRdb re-called clones via MiXCR from the PCR reads. The table lists over 20,000 clones, over 9% of them singletons. No treatment had been given to any patient before thyroid surgery. Study-wide results and caveats: Relative to benign nodules, malignant thyroid tumors were reportedly characterized by significantly elevated TCR beta diversity in blood and tumor.

There are many counts of this clone. Antigen unknown. The CDR3 runs 13 residues. CDR1 is SGHKS, CDR2 YYEKEE, per germline (reference sequence). Trimming took 4 bases from V and 8 from J; bases not matched to a gene: 8. The chain couples TRBV5-5 to TRBJ1-2, with TRBD1 matching over 7 bases. Source material: blood. The TCR sequence derives from a female donor with papillary thyroid cancer or a benign thyroid nodule (not recorded which). Some clones in this sample may be carry-over from other donors' samples. The CDR3 region is CASSEDRLRGYTF. In nucleotides, the CDR3 is TGTGCCAGCAGCGAGGACAGGTTGCGGGGCTACACCTTC.